This T cell receptor (beta chain) was observed in a study of radiotherapy plus CTLA-4 blockade in lung cancer. The CDR3 covers 12 residues. Looked up from germline, CDR1 is SEHNR and CDR2 is FQNEAQ (reference sequence). The J segment lost 9 bases and the V segment lost 5 bases, leaving 6 bases of the junction unmatched. Receiving focal radiation plus CTLA-4 blockade with ipilimumab were patients who had chemo-refractory metastatic non-small-cell lung cancer. About this clone itself: Its antigen is unidentified.

Study-wide results and caveats: In blood, after radiotherapy plus ipilimumab, tumor-derived TCR clones expanded. Strongest reported response predictors: early blood clone changes and post-radiation interferon-beta.

Sequenced by immunoSEQ multiplex PCR; TCRdb stores in-frame clones only, minus some. The sample holds approximately 33,000 clones, 60% to 80% seen once. The genes are TRBV7-9 and TRBJ1-1, with TRBD1 matching over 7 bases. The starting material was peripheral blood, obtained from a patient treated with radiotherapy plus ipilimumab. The receptor was isolated from a human donor with non-small cell lung cancer who had stable disease on radiotherapy plus ipilimumab. As DNA, the CDR3 is TGTGCCAGCAGCCGAGAACAGGGGAAAGCTTTCTTT. This sequence encodes CASSREQGKAFF.